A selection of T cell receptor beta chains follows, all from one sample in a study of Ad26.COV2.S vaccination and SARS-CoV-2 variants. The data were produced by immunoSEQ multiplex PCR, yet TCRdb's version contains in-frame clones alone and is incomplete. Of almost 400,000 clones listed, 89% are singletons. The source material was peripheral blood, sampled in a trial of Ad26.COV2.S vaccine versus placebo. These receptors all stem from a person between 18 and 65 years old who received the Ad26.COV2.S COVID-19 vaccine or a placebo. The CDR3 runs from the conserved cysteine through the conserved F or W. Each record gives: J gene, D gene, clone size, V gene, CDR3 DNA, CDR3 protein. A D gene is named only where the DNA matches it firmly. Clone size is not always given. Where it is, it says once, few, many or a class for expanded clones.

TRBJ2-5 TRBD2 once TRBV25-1 TGTGCCAGTGAGACTAGCGGGAGAGAGACCCAGTACTTC CASETSGRETQYF
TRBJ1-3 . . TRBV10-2 TGCGCCACCAGAGGACAGTCGGGAAAAACCGGAAGCTCTGGAAACACCATATATTTT CATRGQSGKTGSSGNTIYF
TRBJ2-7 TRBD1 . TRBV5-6 TGTGCCAGCAGTCTAATGGGACAGACCTACGAGCAGTACTTC CASSLMGQTYEQYF
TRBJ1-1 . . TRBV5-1 TGCGCCAGCAGCCCCCCGGGACTTAAAGGAGGTGAAGCTTTCTTT CASSPPGLKGGEAFF
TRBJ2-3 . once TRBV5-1 TGCGCCAGCAGCCGGCAGGGCGCGGAAATCACAGATACGCAGTATTTT CASSRQGAEITDTQYF
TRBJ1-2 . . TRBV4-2 TGTGCCAGCAGCCAAGATCGCGGCAGGGGAGGCTATGGCTACACCTTC CASSQDRGRGGYGYTF
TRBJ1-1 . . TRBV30 TGTGCCTGGAGTCAGGACGGGAACACTGAAGCTTTCTTT CAWSQDGNTEAFF
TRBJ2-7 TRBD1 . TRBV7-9 TGTGCCAGCAGCTTATGGGACAGTTCCCACGAGCAGTACTTC CASSLWDSSHEQYF
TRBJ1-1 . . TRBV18 TGTGCCAGCTCACCACCTCACACAAGAAACACTGAAGCTTTCTTT CASSPPHTRNTEAFF
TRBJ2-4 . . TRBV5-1 TGCGCCAGCAGCTTGGATGGGGGGCTAGTAAACATTCAGTACTTC CASSLDGGLVNIQYF
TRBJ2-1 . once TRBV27 TGTGCCAGCAGTTTATCGGGAGAGGGCTACAATGAGCAGTTCTTC CASSLSGEGYNEQFF
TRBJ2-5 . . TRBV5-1 TGCGCCAGCTCCGGAATGGGTCAAAGAGAGACCCAGTACTTC CASSGMGQRETQYF
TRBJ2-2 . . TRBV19 TGTGCCAGTAGCTCGGTAGCGGCCCTCACCGGGGAGCTGTTTTTT CASSSVAALTGELFF
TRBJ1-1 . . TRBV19 TGTGCCAGTAGTATATTGAGGGGAAAAAGGGAGCGCACTGAAGCTTTCTTT CASSILRGKRERTEAFF
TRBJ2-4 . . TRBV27 TGTGCCAGCAGCCAGAAGACAGTAGCCAAAAACATTCAGTACTTC CASSQKTVAKNIQYF
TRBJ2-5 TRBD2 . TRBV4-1 TGCGCCAGCAGCCAAGCCGGGACTAGCGGGGGCCTGGAGACCCAGTACTTC CASSQAGTSGGLETQYF
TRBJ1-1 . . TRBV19 TGTGCCAGTAATGCAGGCGCGAACACTGAAGCTTTCTTT CASNAGANTEAFF
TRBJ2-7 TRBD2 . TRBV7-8 TGTGCCAGCAGCGCCGGGACTAGCGGGAGTTACGAGCAGTACTTC CASSAGTSGSYEQYF
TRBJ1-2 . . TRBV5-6 TGTGCCAGCAGCTTGGCAGCTAACTATGGCTACACCTTC CASSLAANYGYTF
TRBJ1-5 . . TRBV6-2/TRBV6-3 TGTGCCAGCAGTTACTCGACAGGCCCGGGTTCAAGCAATCAGCCCCAGCATTTT CASSYSTGPGSSNQPQHF
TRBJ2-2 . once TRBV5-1 TGCGCCAGCAGCTTGGATCGGACTCAAGTGAACACCGGGGAGCTGTTTTTT CASSLDRTQVNTGELFF
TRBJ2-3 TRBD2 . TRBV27 TGTGCCAGTGGGGAAGGGACTAGCCTTACGCAGTATTTT CASGEGTSLTQYF
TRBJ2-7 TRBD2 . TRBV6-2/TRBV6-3 TGTGCCAGCAGTTACCCCCTGACTAGCGGGAGGTACGAGCAGTACTTC CASSYPLTSGRYEQYF
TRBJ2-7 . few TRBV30 TGTGCCTGGAGTGTACACCTACGGGAATCGGGGATTCGGTACGAGCAGTACTTC CAWSVHLRESGIRYEQYF
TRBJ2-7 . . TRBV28 TGTGCCAGCAGTTTAGATATAATGTGGCAAAGCTCCTACGAGCAGTACTTC CASSLDIMWQSSYEQYF
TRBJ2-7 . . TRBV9 TGTGCCAGCAGCGTAGGGCGGGGCCCCTACGAGCAGTACTTC CASSVGRGPYEQYF
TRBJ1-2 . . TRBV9 TGTGCCAGCAGCGTAGATGGACGGCTTTTGGGCTACACCTTC CASSVDGRLLGYTF
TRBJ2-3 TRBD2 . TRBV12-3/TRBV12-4 TGTGCCAGCAGTTTATGGGGGGGTACGCAGTATTTT CASSLWGGTQYF
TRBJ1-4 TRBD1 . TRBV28 TGTGCCGGACAGGGGCGTGAAAAACTGTTTTTT CAGQGREKLFF
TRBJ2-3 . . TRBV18 TGTGCCAGCTCTACGACAGGTAGCACAGATACGCAGTATTTT CASSTTGSTDTQYF
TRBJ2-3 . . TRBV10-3 TGTGCCATCAGTGCTAGCCTAAGCACAGATACGCAGTATTTT CAISASLSTDTQYF
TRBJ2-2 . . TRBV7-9 TGTGCCAGCAGCTTATTCGGGGGAGTCGGAGAGGAGCTGTTTTTT CASSLFGGVGEELFF
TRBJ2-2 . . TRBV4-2 TGTGCCAGCAGCCAAGGTAGCACCGGGGAGCTGTTTTTT CASSQGSTGELFF
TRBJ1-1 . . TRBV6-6 TGTGCCAGCAGTTACCCTCCTGTCCGGAACACTGAAGCTTTCTTT CASSYPPVRNTEAFF
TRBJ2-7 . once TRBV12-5 TGTGCTAGTGGTTTGGTACGTAACGAGCAGTACTTC CASGLVRNEQYF
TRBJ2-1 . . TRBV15 TGTGCCACCAGCCGAGGGGAAGTGGCCAATGAGCAGTTCTTC CATSRGEVANEQFF
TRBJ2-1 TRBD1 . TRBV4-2 TGTGCCAGCAGCCAACCGGGACAGGGTTACAATGAGCAGTTCTTC CASSQPGQGYNEQFF
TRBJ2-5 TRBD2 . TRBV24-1 TGTGCCACCGCACGCAGCGGGAGGGCCGGAGAGACCCAGTACTTC CATARSGRAGETQYF
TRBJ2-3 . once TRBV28 TGTGCCAGCAGTGGTGCAGATACGCAGTATTTT CASSGADTQYF